These 24 T cell receptor beta chains were all obtained from the same sample, sequenced in a study of neoadjuvant anti-PD-1 for oral cavity cancer (dated by TCRdb to the early 2020s). Library preparation employed the immunoSEQ multiplex PCR assay. The table comes from immuneACCESS by way of TCRdb, which keeps in-frame sequences with V and J called. Part of the clones is missing from these tables; in studies checked, under half for an unresolved V gene and the rest for unknown reasons. The sample table contains under 15,000 clones; only one count was recorded for about three fifths of them. 2% of the sample is taken by the ten largest. The time point tag for this specimen amounts to: before neoadjuvant nivolumab. The starting material was PBMCs, obtained before nivolumab (anti-PD-1) treatment. The receptors were gathered from a person between 40 and 79 years old with oral cavity squamous cell carcinoma.

The sample holds a few counts of this clone. The chain employs TRBV5-1 and TRBJ1-1; D possibly corresponds to TRBD1 (6 bases). Between the trimmed V and J ends, which lost 4 bases and 1 base, there was a span of 8 bases. CDR3 length equals 13 residues. The germline V gene encodes CDR1 SGHRS and CDR2 YFSETQ. The CDR3 here is CASSAQGNTEAFF. In DNA, the CDR3 is TGCGCCAGCAGCGCACAGGGGAACACTGAAGCTTTCTTT.

The chain links TRBV15 to TRBJ1-4; D possibly corresponds to TRBD1 (6 bases). The length of the CDR3 is 17 residues. Per germline, CDR1 LNHNV and CDR2 YYDKDF (reference sequence). V was pared by 4 bases and J by 2 bases, with 17 bases between. The DNA of the CDR3 is TGTGCCACCAGCAAACAGGGCCACGGGCGGACTAATGAAAAACTGTTTTTT. Amino acids: CATSKQGHGRTNEKLFF.

This clone has only a few counts. The chain is built from TRBV6-1 and TRBJ2-1; D is ambiguous. CDR3 size: 12 residues. Germline V gives CDR1 MNHNS, CDR2 SASEGT. V was cut by 1 base and J by 8 bases, with 6 bases left in between. CDR3 sequence reads: CASSEEGYEQFF. The CDR3 DNA is TGTGCCAGCAGTGAAGAAGGCTATGAGCAGTTCTTC.

This clone was counted only a few times. The chain couples TRBV19 to TRBJ1-5; D might be TRBD1 (6 bases). The CDR3 contains 16 residues. Germline V gives CDR1 LNHDA, CDR2 SQIVND (reference sequence). V was shortened by 1 base and J by 0 bases, with 10 bases between the two germline ends. In nucleotides, the CDR3 is TGTGCCAGTAGTATAGCCAGGACAGATAGCAATCAGCCCCAGCATTTT. It yields the protein CASSIARTDSNQPQHF.

A single count supports this clone. The chain links TRBV2 to TRBJ1-1, with no clear D. Trimming removed 5 bases at V and 1 base at J, with 11 bases between. The CDR3 contains 14 residues. Germline V gene lookup returns CDR1 SNHLY and CDR2 FYNNEI. The CDR3 nucleotides are TGTGCCAGCAGTTCCTCCGAAGGGAACACTGAAGCTTTCTTT. Translated, it gives CASSSSEGNTEAFF.

The J gene is TRBJ1-1, the V gene TRBV2; TRBD1 is a possible D gene (5 bases). This CDR3 is built from 13 residues. The V end was cut by 9 bases, the J end by 4 bases, with 15 bases between. Germline assignment: CDR1 SNHLY and CDR2 FYNNEI. In DNA form, the CDR3 reads TGTGCCAGTGAGGGCCAGGGCAGCACTGAAGCTTTCTTT. Residues: CASEGQGSTEAFF.

The table lists this clone with a few counts. This chain connects TRBV5-1 to TRBJ1-2, with 7 bases aligning to TRBD1. The CDR3 runs to 16 residues. With V trimmed by 5 bases and J by 2 bases, 12 bases remained unmatched. Germline loops: CDR1 SGHRS, CDR2 YFSETQ. The CDR3: CASRPRGLKGNYGYTF. The CDR3 nucleotides are TGCGCCAGCAGACCGAGGGGGCTAAAGGGGAACTATGGCTACACCTTC.

V is TRBV5-1 and J is TRBJ1-2; a weak D match, TRBD1 (5 bases). V was trimmed by 0 bases and J by 4 bases, leaving 7 bases between them. From germline, CDR1 is SGHRS and CDR2 YFSETQ. CDR3 size: 13 residues. CDR3: CASSLEGAYGYTF. DNA of the CDR3: TGCGCCAGCAGCTTGGAAGGGGCCTATGGCTACACCTTC. Full variable domain (remainder filled in from reference TRBV5-1 and TRBJ1-2): KAGVTQTPRYLIKTRGQQVTLSCSPISGHRSVSWYQQTPGQGLQFLFEYFSETQRNKGNFPGRFSGRQFSNSRSEMNVSTLELGDSALYLCASSLEGAYGYTFGSGTRLTVV.

The gene calls are TRBV7-2 and TRBJ1-2; no firm D call. This CDR3 is 13 amino acids long. Per germline, CDR1 SGHTA and CDR2 FQGNSA. Trimming removed 5 bases from V and 5 bases from J, with 12 bases in between. CDR3 in amino acids: CASSPRTEYGYTF. The CDR3 nucleotides are TGTGCCAGCAGCCCCCGGACGGAATATGGCTACACCTTC.

The chain links TRBV9 to TRBJ2-7, with TRBD2 matching 7 bases. Per the germline V gene, CDR1 is SGDLS and CDR2 is YYNGEE. This CDR3 has 16 amino acids. Trimming at V came to 4 bases and at J to 4 bases, leaving 14 bases not matched to a gene. CDR3 DNA sequence: TGTGCCAGCAGCCCACGTGGGACTATAGAATTTTACGAGCAGTACTTC. This translates into CASSPRGTIEFYEQYF.

V gene TRBV7-3 combines with J gene TRBJ2-3, with D perhaps matching TRBD2 (6 bases). Germline CDR1 and CDR2: SGHTA and FQGTGA. This CDR3 comprises 17 residues. Trimming removed 0 bases at V and 5 bases at J, with 18 bases between. The DNA of the CDR3 is TGTGCCAGCAGCTTAACAGGCTCCCGGGAGAATAGAGATACGCAGTATTTT. Translated: CASSLTGSRENRDTQYF.

A few counts support this clone. The V and J genes are TRBV2 and TRBJ1-5, with 9 nucleotides matching TRBD1. This CDR3 spans 15 amino acids. The trim removed 4 bases at V and 0 bases at J, leaving 1 base unmatched. The germline V gene has CDR1 SNHLY and CDR2 FYNNEI. CDR3 nucleotide sequence: TGTGCCAGCAGTGGGGGACAGGGTAGCAATCAGCCCCAGCATTTT. Translation gives CASSGGQGSNQPQHF.

The chain carries TRBV28 and TRBJ2-7; D is unresolved. CDR3 length: 14 amino acids. The germline V gene encodes CDR1 MDHEN and CDR2 SYDVKM. The V gene lost 5 bases and the J gene lost 9 bases, with 20 bases spanning the gap. DNA of the CDR3: TGTGCCAGCAGTCCTTATAGCCCTGTGAAAGGGCAGTACTTC. This gives the protein CASSPYSPVKGQYF.

The chain has TRBV5-1 and TRBJ2-1, with D perhaps TRBD2 (5 bases). The germline V and J ends were trimmed by 2 bases and 5 bases, with 17 bases remaining between them. The CDR3 is made up of 16 amino acids. Germline assignment: CDR1 SGHRS and CDR2 YFSETQ. The CDR3 region has the DNA TGCGCCAGCAGCTTCAGCGGACTTAAAGCCCACAATGAGCAGTTCTTC. Amino acid sequence: CASSFSGLKAHNEQFF. Combining the CDR3 with reference TRBV5-1 and TRBJ2-1 gives the whole variable domain KAGVTQTPRYLIKTRGQQVTLSCSPISGHRSVSWYQQTPGQGLQFLFEYFSETQRNKGNFPGRFSGRQFSNSRSEMNVSTLELGDSALYLCASSFSGLKAHNEQFFGPGTRLTVL.

This chain joins TRBV28 and TRBJ2-1, with TRBD2 identical over 8 bases. V lost 6 bases and J lost 4; bases outside the gene matches: 11. Germline V lookup: CDR1 MDHEN, CDR2 SYDVKM. The CDR3 loop spans 16 amino acids. Here the CDR3 DNA reads TGTGCCAGCAGCCCTACAAGCGGGGGCCATTACAATGAGCAGTTCTTC. Its protein product is CASSPTSGGHYNEQFF.

This clone was seen only once. The gene calls are TRBV27 and TRBJ1-5; D not certain. The CDR3 spans 14 residues. V was shortened by 3 bases and J by 7 bases, with 13 bases between the two germline ends. Per germline, CDR1 MNHEY and CDR2 SMNVEV (reference sequence). The CDR3 is CASSFSTSGQPQHF. The CDR3 DNA is TGTGCCAGCAGTTTTTCTACTTCGGGGCAGCCCCAGCATTTT.

V is TRBV28 and J is TRBJ1-2; 8 nucleotides align to TRBD1. V lost 8 bases, J lost 8 bases, and 16 bases stayed unmatched. Germline loops: CDR1 MDHEN, CDR2 SYDVKM. The CDR3 runs 15 residues. As DNA, the CDR3 is TGTGCCAGCCGCCTCCGGGACAGGAGCCTGGGGGGCTACACCTTC. Its protein is CASRLRDRSLGGYTF.

The genes are TRBV2 and TRBJ2-3; 9 bases are shared with TRBD2. In germline, CDR1 is SNHLY, CDR2 FYNNEI. The CDR3 consists of 12 residues. V was pared by 10 bases and J by 3 bases, with 2 bases of the junction left unmatched. In DNA form, the CDR3 reads TGTGCCATCGGACTAGCGACAGATACGCAGTATTTT. Amino acids: CAIGLATDTQYF.

J is TRBJ2-7 and V is TRBV7-9; TRBD1 aligns across 7 bases. The CDR3 totals 15 residues. V was pared by 6 bases and J by 2 bases, with 10 bases of the junction left unmatched. The germline gives CDR1 SEHNR, CDR2 FQNEAQ (reference sequence). The CDR3 bases are TGTGCCAGCAGGACAGGGCCAGGGGGAACCTACGAGCAGTACTTC. Its protein is CASRTGPGGTYEQYF.

The V call is TRBV4-1, the J call TRBJ1-2; 10 bases line up with TRBD1. The CDR3 has 13 residues. Looked up from germline, CDR1 is MGHRA and CDR2 is YSYEKL. V dropped 3 bases and J dropped 6; count of bases not matched to a gene: 1. The DNA for the CDR3 is TGCGCCAGCAGCCAGACAGGGGGCGATGGCTACACCTTC. Translated: CASSQTGGDGYTF.

The chain employs TRBV19 and TRBJ2-3, with D maybe TRBD2 (5 bases). Germline V CDR1 and CDR2: LNHDA, SQIVND (reference sequence). Trimming cost V 3 bases and J 1 base, with 17 bases left between them. This CDR3 region has 17 residues. The CDR3 protein is CASSMRASPFRTDTQYF. The CDR3 coding sequence is TGTGCCAGTAGTATGAGGGCTAGCCCATTTCGCACAGATACGCAGTATTTT.

The chain couples TRBV2 to TRBJ1-2; D unresolved. Germline V gene sequence: CDR1 SNHLY, CDR2 FYNNEI. There are 14 residues in the CDR3. V was pared by 8 bases and J by 0 bases, with 13 bases between. The CDR3, as DNA: TGTGCCAGCGGGCCCTCACTAGCTAACTATGGCTACACCTTC. Translated: CASGPSLANYGYTF.

This sequence joins TRBV5-1 and TRBJ1-2; D is unresolved. CDR1 SGHRS and CDR2 YFSETQ come from the germline V gene. CDR3 length: 13 amino acids. Trimming stripped 0 bases from V and 3 bases from J, with 6 bases between. CDR3 loop: CASSLGADYGYTF. The DNA for the CDR3 is TGCGCCAGCAGCTTGGGGGCGGACTATGGCTACACCTTC.

The V and J genes are TRBV19 and TRBJ2-1; D is unresolved. The V end was cut by 8 bases, the J end by 7 bases, with 9 bases between. CDR3 length: 11 residues. Germline values: CDR1 LNHDA, CDR2 SQIVND (reference sequence). CDR3 nucleotide sequence: TGTGCCAGTGGTTGGGTAAATGAGCAGTTCTTC. Its translation is CASGWVNEQFF.